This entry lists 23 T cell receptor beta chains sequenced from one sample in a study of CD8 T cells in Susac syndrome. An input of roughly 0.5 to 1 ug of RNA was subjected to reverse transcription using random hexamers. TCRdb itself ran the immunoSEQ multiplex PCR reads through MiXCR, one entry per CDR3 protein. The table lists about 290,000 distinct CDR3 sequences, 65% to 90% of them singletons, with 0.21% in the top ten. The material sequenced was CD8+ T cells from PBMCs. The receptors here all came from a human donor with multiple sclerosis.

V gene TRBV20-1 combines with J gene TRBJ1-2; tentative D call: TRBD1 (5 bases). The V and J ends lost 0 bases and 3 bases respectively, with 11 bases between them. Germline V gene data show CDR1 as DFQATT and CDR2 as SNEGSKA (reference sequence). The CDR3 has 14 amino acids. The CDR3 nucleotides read TGCAGTGCTAGAGATTGGGGAGGGGACTATGGCTACACCTTC. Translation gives CSARDWGGDYGYTF.

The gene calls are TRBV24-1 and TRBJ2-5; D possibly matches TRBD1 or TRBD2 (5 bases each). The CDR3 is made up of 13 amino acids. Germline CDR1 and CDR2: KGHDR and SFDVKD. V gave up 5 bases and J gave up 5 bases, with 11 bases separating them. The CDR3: CATSVRDGETQYF. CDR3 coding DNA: TGTGCCACCAGTGTACGGGACGGGGAGACCCAGTACTTC.

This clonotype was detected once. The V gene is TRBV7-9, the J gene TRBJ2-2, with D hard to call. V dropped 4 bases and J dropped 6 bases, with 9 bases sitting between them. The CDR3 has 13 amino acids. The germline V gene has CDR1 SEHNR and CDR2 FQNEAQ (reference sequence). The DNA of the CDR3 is TGTGCCAGCAGCTCGGACCTTTCCGGGGAGCTGTTTTTT. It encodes CASSSDLSGELFF.

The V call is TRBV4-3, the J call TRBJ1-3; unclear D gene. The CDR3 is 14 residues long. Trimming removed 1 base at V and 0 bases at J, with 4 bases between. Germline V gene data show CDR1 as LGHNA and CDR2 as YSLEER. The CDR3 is CASSQGASGNTIYF. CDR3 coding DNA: TGCGCCAGCAGCCAAGGGGCCTCTGGAAACACCATATATTTT.

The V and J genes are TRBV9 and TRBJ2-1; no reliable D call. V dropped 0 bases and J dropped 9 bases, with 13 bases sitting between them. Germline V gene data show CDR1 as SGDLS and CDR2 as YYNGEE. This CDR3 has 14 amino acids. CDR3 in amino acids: CASSVGWNGFEQFF. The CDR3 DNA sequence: TGTGCCAGCAGCGTAGGCTGGAACGGGTTTGAGCAGTTCTTC.

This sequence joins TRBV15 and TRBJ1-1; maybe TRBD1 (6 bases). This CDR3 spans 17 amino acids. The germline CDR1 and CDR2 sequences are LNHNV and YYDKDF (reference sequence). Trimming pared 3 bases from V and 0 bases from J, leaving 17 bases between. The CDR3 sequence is CATSRAAGGPLNTEAFF. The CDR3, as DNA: TGTGCCACCAGCAGGGCCGCGGGGGGCCCACTGAACACTGAAGCTTTCTTT.

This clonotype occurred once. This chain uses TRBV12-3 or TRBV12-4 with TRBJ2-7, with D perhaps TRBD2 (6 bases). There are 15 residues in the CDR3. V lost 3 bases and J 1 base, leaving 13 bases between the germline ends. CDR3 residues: CASSLAGTPSYEQYF. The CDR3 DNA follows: TGTGCCAGCAGTTTGGCGGGAACCCCGTCCTACGAGCAGTACTTC.

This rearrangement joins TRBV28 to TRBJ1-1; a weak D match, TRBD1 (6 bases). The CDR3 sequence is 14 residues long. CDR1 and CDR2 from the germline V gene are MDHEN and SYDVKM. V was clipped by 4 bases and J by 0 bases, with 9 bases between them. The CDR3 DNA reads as TGTGCCAGCAGTTCCAACAGGGTGAACACTGAAGCTTTCTTT. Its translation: CASSSNRVNTEAFF.

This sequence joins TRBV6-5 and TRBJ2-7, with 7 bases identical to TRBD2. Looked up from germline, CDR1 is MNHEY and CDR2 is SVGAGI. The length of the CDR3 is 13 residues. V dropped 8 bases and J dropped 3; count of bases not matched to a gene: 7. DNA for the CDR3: TGTGCCAGCGGTCTAGCGGAGAACTACGAGCAGTACTTC. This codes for CASGLAENYEQYF.

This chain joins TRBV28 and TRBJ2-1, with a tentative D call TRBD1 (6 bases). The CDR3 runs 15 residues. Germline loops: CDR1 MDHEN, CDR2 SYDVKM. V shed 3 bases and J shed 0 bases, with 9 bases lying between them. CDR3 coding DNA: TGTGCCAGCAGTTTCCTACAGGGCTCCTACAATGAGCAGTTCTTC. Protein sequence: CASSFLQGSYNEQFF.

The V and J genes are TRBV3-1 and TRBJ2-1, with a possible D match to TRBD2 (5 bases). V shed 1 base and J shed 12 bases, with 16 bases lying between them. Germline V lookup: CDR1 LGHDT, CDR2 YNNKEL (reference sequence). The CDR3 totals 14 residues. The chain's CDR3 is CASSQATFYRGQFF. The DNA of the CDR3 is TGTGCCAGCAGCCAAGCGACGTTTTACCGGGGGCAGTTCTTC.

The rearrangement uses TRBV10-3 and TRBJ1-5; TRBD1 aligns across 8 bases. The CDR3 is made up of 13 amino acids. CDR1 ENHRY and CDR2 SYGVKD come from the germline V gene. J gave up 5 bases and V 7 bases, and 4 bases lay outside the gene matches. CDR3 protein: CAIKAGGDQPQHF. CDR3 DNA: TGTGCCATCAAAGCAGGGGGCGATCAGCCCCAGCATTTT.

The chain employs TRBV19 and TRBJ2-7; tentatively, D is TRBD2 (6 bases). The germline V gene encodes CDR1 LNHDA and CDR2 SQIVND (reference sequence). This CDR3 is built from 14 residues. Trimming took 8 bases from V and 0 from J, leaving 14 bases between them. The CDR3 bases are TGTGCCAGTGGTGTTATCGGGAGCTCCTACGAGCAGTACTTC. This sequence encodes CASGVIGSSYEQYF.

CDR3 region: CATSDAGTDPPNTQYF. CDR3 sequence (DNA): TGTGCCACCAGTGATGCCGGGACAGACCCTCCGAATACGCAGTATTTT. The chain is built from TRBV24-1 and TRBJ2-3, with TRBD1 identical over 7 bases. Germline lookup yields CDR1 KGHDR and CDR2 SFDVKD. The CDR3 has 16 amino acids. Trimming took 3 bases from V and 7 from J; bases not matched to a gene: 12.

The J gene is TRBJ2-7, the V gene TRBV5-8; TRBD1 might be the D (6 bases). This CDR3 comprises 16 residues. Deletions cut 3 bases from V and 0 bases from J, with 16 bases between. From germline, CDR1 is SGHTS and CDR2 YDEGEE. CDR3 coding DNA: TGTGCCAGCAGCTCCCGGACAGCCCTGATCTCCTACGAGCAGTACTTC. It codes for CASSSRTALISYEQYF.

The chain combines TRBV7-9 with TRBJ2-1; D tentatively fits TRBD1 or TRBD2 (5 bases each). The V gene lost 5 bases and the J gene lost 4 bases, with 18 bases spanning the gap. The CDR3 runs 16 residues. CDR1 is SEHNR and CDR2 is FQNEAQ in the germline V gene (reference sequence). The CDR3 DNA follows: TGTGCCAGCAGCCCCGTGGGGGAAAACTCATACAATGAGCAGTTCTTC. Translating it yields CASSPVGENSYNEQFF.

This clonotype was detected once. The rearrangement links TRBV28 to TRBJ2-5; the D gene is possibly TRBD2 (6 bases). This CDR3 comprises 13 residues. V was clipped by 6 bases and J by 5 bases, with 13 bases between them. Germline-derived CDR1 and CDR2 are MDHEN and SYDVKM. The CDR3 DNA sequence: TGTGCCAGCAGATGGGACTTTTCGGAGACCCAGTACTTC. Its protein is CASRWDFSETQYF.

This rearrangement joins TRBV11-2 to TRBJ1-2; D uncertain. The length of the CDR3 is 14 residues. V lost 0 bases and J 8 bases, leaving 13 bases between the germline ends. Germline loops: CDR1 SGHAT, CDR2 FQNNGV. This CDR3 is CASSLEGPRMGYTF. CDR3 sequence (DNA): TGTGCCAGCAGCTTAGAGGGCCCGAGAATGGGCTACACCTTC.

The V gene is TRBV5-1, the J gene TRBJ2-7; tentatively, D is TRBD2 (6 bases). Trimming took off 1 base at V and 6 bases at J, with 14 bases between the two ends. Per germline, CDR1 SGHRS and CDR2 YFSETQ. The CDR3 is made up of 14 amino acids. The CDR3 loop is CASSLFGGAGEQYF. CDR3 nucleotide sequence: TGCGCCAGCAGCTTGTTCGGGGGAGCGGGCGAGCAGTACTTC.

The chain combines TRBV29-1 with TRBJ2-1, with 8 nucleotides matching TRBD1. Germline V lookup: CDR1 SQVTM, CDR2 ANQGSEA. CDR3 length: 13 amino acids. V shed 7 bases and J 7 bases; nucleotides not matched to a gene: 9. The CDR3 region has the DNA TGCAGCGCACCGACAGGGGTAGGTAATGAGCAGTTCTTC. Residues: CSAPTGVGNEQFF.

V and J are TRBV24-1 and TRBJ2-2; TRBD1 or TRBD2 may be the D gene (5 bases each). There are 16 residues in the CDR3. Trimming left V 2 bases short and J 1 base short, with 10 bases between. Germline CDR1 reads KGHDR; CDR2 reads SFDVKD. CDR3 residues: CATSDWDDGNTGELFF. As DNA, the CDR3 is TGTGCCACCAGTGATTGGGACGACGGGAACACCGGGGAGCTGTTTTTT.

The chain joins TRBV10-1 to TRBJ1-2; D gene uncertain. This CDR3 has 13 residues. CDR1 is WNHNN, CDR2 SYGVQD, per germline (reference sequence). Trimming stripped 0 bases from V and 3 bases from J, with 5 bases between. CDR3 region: CASSESRHYGYTF. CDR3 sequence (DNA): TGCGCCAGCAGTGAGTCGCGGCACTATGGCTACACCTTC.

CDR3 region: CASSYSTVTTEQYF. The CDR3 DNA reads as TGTGCCAGCAGTTACTCGACGGTGACCACCGAGCAGTACTTC. The chain couples TRBV6-2 or TRBV6-3 to TRBJ2-7; D call uncertain. V was trimmed by 0 bases and J by 6 bases, leaving 12 bases between them. The germline V gene has CDR1 MNHEY and CDR2 SVGEGT. This CDR3 has 14 amino acids.